This T cell receptor beta chain stems from a study of blood T cell repertoires in COVID-19. This clone was seen a handful of times. Assay used: immunoSEQ multiplex PCR; TCRdb lists only in-frame clones, some missing. The sample lists about 140,000 clones, 80% occurring once. Germline CDR1 and CDR2: MNHEY and SVGAGI. V lost 0 bases, J lost 5 bases, and 5 bases stayed unmatched. CDR3 length equals 16 residues. The rearrangement joins TRBV6-5 to TRBJ2-1, with TRBD2 matching over 9 bases. The sample taken for sequencing was peripheral blood. The origin of this receptor is a woman aged 45-65 years with acute or convalescent COVID-19. The CDR3 reads CASSYSTGGGDNEQFF. Here the CDR3 DNA reads TGTGCCAGCAGTTACTCGACGGGCGGGGGGGACAATGAGCAGTTCTTC.